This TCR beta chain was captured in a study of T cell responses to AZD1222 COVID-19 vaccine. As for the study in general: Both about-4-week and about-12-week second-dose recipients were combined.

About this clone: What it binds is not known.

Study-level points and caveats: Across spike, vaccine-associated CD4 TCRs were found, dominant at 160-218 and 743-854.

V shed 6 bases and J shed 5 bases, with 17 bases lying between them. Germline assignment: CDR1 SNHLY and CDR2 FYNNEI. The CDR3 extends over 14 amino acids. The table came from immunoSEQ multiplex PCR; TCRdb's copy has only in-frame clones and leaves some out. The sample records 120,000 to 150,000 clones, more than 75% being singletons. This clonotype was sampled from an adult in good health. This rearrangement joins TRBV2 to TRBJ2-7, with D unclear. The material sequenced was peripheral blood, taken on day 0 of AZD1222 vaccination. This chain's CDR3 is CASSFTILLNEQYF. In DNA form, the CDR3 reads TGTGCCAGCAGCTTCACGATCCTATTAAACGAGCAGTACTTC.